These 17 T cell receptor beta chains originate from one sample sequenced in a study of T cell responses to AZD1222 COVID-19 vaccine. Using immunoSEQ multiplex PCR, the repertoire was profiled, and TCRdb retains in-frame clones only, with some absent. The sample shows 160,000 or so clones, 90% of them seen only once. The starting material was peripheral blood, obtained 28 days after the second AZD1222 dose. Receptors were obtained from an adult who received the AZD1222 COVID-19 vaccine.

The CDR3 here is CASSEGYNEQFF. The CDR3 DNA follows: TGTGCCAGCAGTGAGGGTTACAATGAGCAGTTCTTC. The chain recombines TRBV25-1 with TRBJ2-1; D unresolved. Per the germline V gene, CDR1 is MGHDK and CDR2 is SYGVNS. Deletions cut 3 bases from V and 4 bases from J, with 4 bases between. CDR3 length: 12 residues.

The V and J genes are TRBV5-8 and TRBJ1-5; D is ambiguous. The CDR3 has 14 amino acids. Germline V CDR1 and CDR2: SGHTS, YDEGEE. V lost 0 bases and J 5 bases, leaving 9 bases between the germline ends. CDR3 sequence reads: CASSLVQIHQPQHF. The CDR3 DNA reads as TGTGCCAGCAGCTTGGTACAGATTCATCAGCCCCAGCATTTT.

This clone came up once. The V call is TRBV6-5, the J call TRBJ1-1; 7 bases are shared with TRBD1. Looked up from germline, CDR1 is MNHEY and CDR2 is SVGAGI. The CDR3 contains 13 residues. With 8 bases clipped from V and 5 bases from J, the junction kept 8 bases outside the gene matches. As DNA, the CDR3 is TGTGCCAGCCTCGACAGGGTGGGAACTGAAGCTTTCTTT. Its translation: CASLDRVGTEAFF.

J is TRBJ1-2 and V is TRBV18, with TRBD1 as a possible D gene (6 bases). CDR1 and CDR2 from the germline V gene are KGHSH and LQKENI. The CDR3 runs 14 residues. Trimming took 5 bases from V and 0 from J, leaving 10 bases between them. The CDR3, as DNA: TGTGCCAGCTCAAATAGGACAGCTAACTATGGCTACACCTTC. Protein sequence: CASSNRTANYGYTF.

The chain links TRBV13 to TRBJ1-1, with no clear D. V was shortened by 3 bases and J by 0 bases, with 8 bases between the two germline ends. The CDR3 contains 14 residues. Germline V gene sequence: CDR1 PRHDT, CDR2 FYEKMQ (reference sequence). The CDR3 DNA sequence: TGTGCCAGCAGCTTCCTTTCCGTGAACACTGAAGCTTTCTTT. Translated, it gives CASSFLSVNTEAFF. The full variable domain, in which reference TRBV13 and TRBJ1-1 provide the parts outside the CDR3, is AAGVIQSPRHLIKEKRETATLKCYPIPRHDTVYWYQQGPGQDPQFLISFYEKMQSDKGSIPDRFSAQQFSDYHSELNMSSLELGDSALYFCASSFLSVNTEAFFGQGTRLTVV.

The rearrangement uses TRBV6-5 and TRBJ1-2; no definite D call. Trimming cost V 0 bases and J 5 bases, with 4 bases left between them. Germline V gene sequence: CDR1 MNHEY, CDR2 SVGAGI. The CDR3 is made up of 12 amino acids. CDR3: CASSYSIYGYTF. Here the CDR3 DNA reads TGTGCCAGCAGTTACTCGATTTATGGCTACACCTTC.

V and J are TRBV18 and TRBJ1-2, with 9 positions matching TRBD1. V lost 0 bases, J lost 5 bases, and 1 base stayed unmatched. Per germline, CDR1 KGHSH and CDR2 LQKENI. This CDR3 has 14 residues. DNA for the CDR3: TGTGCCAGCTCACCACCAGGGACAGGGTATGGCTACACCTTC. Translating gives CASSPPGTGYGYTF.

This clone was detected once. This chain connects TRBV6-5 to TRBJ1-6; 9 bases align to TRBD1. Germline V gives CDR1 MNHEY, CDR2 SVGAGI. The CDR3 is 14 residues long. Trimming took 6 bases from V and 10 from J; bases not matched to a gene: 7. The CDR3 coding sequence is TGTGCCAGCAGAAAGACAGGGGGAGGATCACCCCTCCACTTT. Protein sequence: CASRKTGGGSPLHF.

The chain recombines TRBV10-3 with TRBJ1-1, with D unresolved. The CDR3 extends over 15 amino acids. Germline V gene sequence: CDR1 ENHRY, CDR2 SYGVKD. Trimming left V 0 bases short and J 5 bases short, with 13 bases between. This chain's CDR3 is CAISESGSGWTEAFF. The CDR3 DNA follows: TGTGCCATCAGTGAGTCCGGCAGCGGGTGGACTGAAGCTTTCTTT.

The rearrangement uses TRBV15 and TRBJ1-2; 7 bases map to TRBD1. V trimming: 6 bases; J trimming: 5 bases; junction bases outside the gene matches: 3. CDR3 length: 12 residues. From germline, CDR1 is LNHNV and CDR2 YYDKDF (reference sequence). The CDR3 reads CATSPGQYGYTF. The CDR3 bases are TGTGCCACCAGTCCGGGACAGTATGGCTACACCTTC.

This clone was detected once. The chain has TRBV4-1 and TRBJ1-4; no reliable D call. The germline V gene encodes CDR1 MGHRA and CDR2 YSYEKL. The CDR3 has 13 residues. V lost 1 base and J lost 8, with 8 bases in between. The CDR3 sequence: CASSQVRSEKLFF. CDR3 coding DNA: TGCGCCAGCAGCCAAGTCCGGAGCGAAAAACTGTTTTTT.

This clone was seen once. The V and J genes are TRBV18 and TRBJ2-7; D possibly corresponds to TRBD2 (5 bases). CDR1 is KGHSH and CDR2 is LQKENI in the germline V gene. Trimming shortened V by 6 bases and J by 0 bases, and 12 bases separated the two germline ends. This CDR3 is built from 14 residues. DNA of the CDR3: TGTGCCAGCTCGCAGGATCGGGACTCCTACGAGCAGTACTTC. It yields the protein CASSQDRDSYEQYF. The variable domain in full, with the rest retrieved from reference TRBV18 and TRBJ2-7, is NAGVMQNPRHLVRRRGQEARLRCSPMKGHSHVYWYRQLPEEGLKFMVYLQKENIIDESGMPKERFSAEFPKEGPSILRIQQVVRGDSAAYFCASSQDRDSYEQYFGPGTRLTVT.

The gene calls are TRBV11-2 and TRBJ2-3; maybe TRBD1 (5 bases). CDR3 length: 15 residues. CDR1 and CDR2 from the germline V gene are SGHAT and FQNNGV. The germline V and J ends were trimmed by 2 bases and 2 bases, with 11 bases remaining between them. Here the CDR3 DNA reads TGTGCCAGCAGCTTAAGGGGCAGAATCACAGATACGCAGTATTTT. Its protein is CASSLRGRITDTQYF.

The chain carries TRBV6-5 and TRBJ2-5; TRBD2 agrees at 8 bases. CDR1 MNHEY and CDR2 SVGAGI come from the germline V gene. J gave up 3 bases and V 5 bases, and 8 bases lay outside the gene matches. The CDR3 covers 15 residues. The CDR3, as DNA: TGTGCCAGCAGTCGGGAAATAGCGGGGAAAGAGACCCAGTACTTC. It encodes CASSREIAGKETQYF.

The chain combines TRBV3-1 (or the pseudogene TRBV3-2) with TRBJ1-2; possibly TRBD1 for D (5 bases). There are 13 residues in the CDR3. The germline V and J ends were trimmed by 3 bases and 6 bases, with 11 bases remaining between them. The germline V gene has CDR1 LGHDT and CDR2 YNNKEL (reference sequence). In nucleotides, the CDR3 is TGTGCCAGCAGCCATACCCGAGGGGATGGCTACACCTTC. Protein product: CASSHTRGDGYTF.

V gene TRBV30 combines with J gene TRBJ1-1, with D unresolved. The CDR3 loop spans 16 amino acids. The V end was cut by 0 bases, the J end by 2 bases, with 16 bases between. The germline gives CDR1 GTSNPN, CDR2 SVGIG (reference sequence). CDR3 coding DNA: TGTGCCTGGAGTGTAAGAGAGTGGAAGGGTAACACTGAAGCTTTCTTT. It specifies CAWSVREWKGNTEAFF. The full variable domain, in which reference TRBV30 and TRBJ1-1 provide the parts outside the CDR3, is SQTIHQWPATLVQPVGSPLSLECTVEGTSNPNLYWYRQAAGRGLQLLFYSVGIGQISSEVPQNLSASRPQDRQFILSSKKLLLSDSGFYLCAWSVREWKGNTEAFFGQGTRLTVV.

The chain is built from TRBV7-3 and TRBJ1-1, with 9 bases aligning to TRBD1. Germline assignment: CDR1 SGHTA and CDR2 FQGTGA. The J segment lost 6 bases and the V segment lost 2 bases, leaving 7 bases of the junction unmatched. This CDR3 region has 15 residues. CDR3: CASSLHDRGKAEAFF. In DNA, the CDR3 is TGTGCCAGCAGCTTACACGACAGGGGGAAGGCTGAAGCTTTCTTT.